These 15 T cell receptor beta chains came from one sample sequenced in a study of T cell responses to AZD1222 COVID-19 vaccine. The assay was immunoSEQ multiplex PCR, and TCRdb's table has in-frame clones only and misses some. Of tens of thousands of clones listed, more than 90% were seen once; the top ten hold around 2.8%. The sample here was peripheral blood, taken on day 0 of AZD1222 vaccination. All receptors come from an adult in good health.

This chain connects TRBV19 to TRBJ2-2; TRBD2 agrees at 7 bases. This CDR3 region has 14 residues. Germline assignment: CDR1 LNHDA and CDR2 SQIVND (reference sequence). V lost 3 bases, J lost 3 bases, and 1 base stayed unmatched. This CDR3 is CASSISGYTGELFF. DNA of the CDR3: TGTGCCAGTAGTATTAGCGGGTACACCGGGGAGCTGTTTTTT.

This chain uses TRBV7-9 with TRBJ1-2; TRBD1 matches at 10 bases. This CDR3 comprises 15 residues. Per the germline V gene, CDR1 is SEHNR and CDR2 is FQNEAQ (reference sequence). The V gene end was trimmed by 5 bases and the J gene end by 8 bases; junction bases not matched to a gene: 11. The CDR3 loop reads CASSKETGGGRGYTF. The CDR3 DNA reads TGTGCCAGCAGCAAGGAGACAGGGGGCGGACGCGGCTACACCTTC.

This sequence joins TRBV29-1 and TRBJ1-5; 8 bases align to TRBD1. Germline CDR1 is SQVTM and CDR2 is ANQGSEA. The CDR3 contains 13 residues. The V gene end was trimmed by 6 bases and the J gene end by 3 bases; junction bases not matched to a gene: 4. CDR3 DNA: TGCAGCGTGGGACAGGACAACAATCAGCCCCAGCATTTT. Translation: CSVGQDNNQPQHF. Looking up the rest from reference TRBV29-1 and TRBJ1-5 gives the full variable domain: SAVISQKPSRDICQRGTSLTIQCQVDSQVTMMFWYRQQPGQSLTLIATANQGSEATYESGFVIDKFPISRPNLTFSTLTVSNMSPEDSSIYLCSVGQDNNQPQHFGDGTRLSIL.

V usage is TRBV5-6 and J usage is TRBJ2-1; 12 nucleotides match TRBD1. The CDR3 is made up of 16 amino acids. V gave up 2 bases and J gave up 9 bases; unmatched junction bases: 9. The germline gives CDR1 SGHDT, CDR2 YYEEEE. This chain's CDR3 is CASSFLQGQGAGEQFF. In DNA, the CDR3 is TGTGCCAGCAGCTTCTTGCAGGGACAGGGGGCGGGTGAGCAGTTCTTC.

The chain combines TRBV3-1 (or the pseudogene TRBV3-2) with TRBJ1-6; the D is unclear. CDR3 length: 13 amino acids. Looked up from germline, CDR1 is LGHDT and CDR2 is YNNKEL (reference sequence). V was clipped by 4 bases and J by 7 bases, with 8 bases between them. The DNA of the CDR3 is TGTGCCAGCAGCCCTACGGGAAATTCACCCCTCCACTTT. This encodes CASSPTGNSPLHF.

The chain carries TRBV20-1 and TRBJ1-1; unclear D gene. Trimming pared 5 bases from V and 9 bases from J, leaving 13 bases between. From germline, CDR1 is DFQATT and CDR2 SNEGSKA (reference sequence). This CDR3 spans 11 amino acids. The CDR3 spells CSAQAAGKAFF. Written as DNA, the CDR3 is TGCAGTGCTCAGGCGGCGGGAAAAGCTTTCTTT.

This sequence joins TRBV6-5 and TRBJ1-5, with D possibly matching TRBD1 (5 bases). The CDR3 is 14 amino acids. Germline values: CDR1 MNHEY, CDR2 SVGAGI. The V end lost 10 bases, the J end lost 0 bases, and 13 bases lay between the germline ends. This chain's CDR3 is CATGGAYSNQPQHF. The CDR3 region has the DNA TGTGCCACTGGAGGGGCGTATAGCAATCAGCCCCAGCATTTT.

The chain has TRBV15 and TRBJ1-2; a possible D gene is TRBD1 (5 bases). This CDR3 spans 14 amino acids. Germline CDR1 and CDR2: LNHNV and YYDKDF (reference sequence). Trimming cost V 0 bases and J 4 bases, with 9 bases left between them. CDR3 residues: CATSREDTLYGYTF. The CDR3 bases are TGTGCCACCAGCAGAGAGGACACCCTCTATGGCTACACCTTC.

The chain links TRBV29-1 to TRBJ2-7; D assignment may be TRBD1 or TRBD2 (5 bases each). This CDR3 has 15 residues. Between the trimmed V and J ends, which lost 7 bases and 6 bases, there was a span of 25 bases. Germline CDR1 and CDR2: SQVTM and ANQGSEA. CDR3 DNA sequence: TGCAGCGGTGTTGGGTCGGGGCAGAGTCCCCTCGAGCAGTACTTC. Residues: CSGVGSGQSPLEQYF.

This chain connects TRBV30 to TRBJ1-2, with D unresolved. Germline assignment: CDR1 GTSNPN and CDR2 SVGIG (reference sequence). V dropped 3 bases and J dropped 1 base, with 9 bases sitting between them. This CDR3 has 13 residues. This CDR3 reads CAWSLERNYGYTF. CDR3 sequence (DNA): TGTGCCTGGAGCTTGGAGCGTAACTATGGCTACACCTTC. Drawing the rest from reference TRBV30 and TRBJ1-2, the complete variable domain is SQTIHQWPATLVQPVGSPLSLECTVEGTSNPNLYWYRQAAGRGLQLLFYSVGIGQISSEVPQNLSASRPQDRQFILSSKKLLLSDSGFYLCAWSLERNYGYTFGSGTRLTVV.

This chain uses TRBV10-3 with TRBJ2-1; D gene ambiguous. This CDR3 is 12 amino acids long. The V and J ends lost 3 bases and 7 bases respectively, with 7 bases between them. The germline V gene encodes CDR1 ENHRY and CDR2 SYGVKD. In nucleotides, the CDR3 is TGTGCCATCAGTGATTTACTGAATGAGCAGTTCTTC. Its protein product is CAISDLLNEQFF.

The rearrangement links TRBV5-6 to TRBJ1-6; 7 positions agree with TRBD1. This CDR3 is built from 16 residues. Germline values: CDR1 SGHDT, CDR2 YYEEEE. V lost 3 bases to trimming and J lost 7 bases; unmatched junction nucleotides: 10. The CDR3 DNA sequence: TGTGCCAGCAGCTATAGTGGTCAGGACAGGAATTCACCCCTCCACTTT. It specifies CASSYSGQDRNSPLHF.

This clone was detected a few times. The genes are TRBV5-1 and TRBJ2-7, with TRBD1 identical over 7 bases. The CDR3 length is 14 residues. Germline CDR1 and CDR2: SGHRS and YFSETQ. Germline trimming cut 2 bases from V and 2 bases from J; bases unmatched to any gene: 4. The CDR3 DNA is TGCGCCAGCAGCTTAGGACAGGCGACCTACGAGCAGTACTTC. Its protein product is CASSLGQATYEQYF.

The J gene is TRBJ2-1, the V gene TRBV19, with D possibly matching TRBD2 (5 bases). Trimming pared 8 bases from V and 4 bases from J, leaving 18 bases between. The CDR3 is made up of 15 amino acids. Looked up from germline, CDR1 is LNHDA and CDR2 is SQIVND (reference sequence). CDR3 sequence reads: CASQVGVGLYNEQFF. The CDR3 DNA follows: TGTGCCAGTCAAGTCGGGGTGGGCTTGTACAATGAGCAGTTCTTC.

The rearrangement links TRBV5-1 to TRBJ1-5, with 7 bases aligning to TRBD1. V lost 3 bases to trimming and J lost 1 base; unmatched junction nucleotides: 7. Per the germline V gene, CDR1 is SGHRS and CDR2 is YFSETQ. There are 16 residues in the CDR3. CDR3 in amino acids: CASSSRQGQSNQPQHF. CDR3 coding DNA: TGCGCCAGCAGCTCCCGACAGGGCCAAAGCAATCAGCCCCAGCATTTT.